This T cell receptor beta chain derives from a study of blood T cell repertoires in COVID-19. In the study overall: Donors in the United States, Italy and Spain gave samples during acute or convalescent COVID-19. T cells, B-cell-depleted T cells, or PBMCs provided the cDNA or gDNA that served as material.

Only in-frame clones appear in the TCRdb table, and some are missing; sequencing was by immunoSEQ multiplex PCR. The sample yields about 240,000 clones, 87% seen once. The CDR3 has 15 amino acids. V shed 6 bases and J shed 3 bases, with 17 bases lying between them. Looked up from germline, CDR1 is MNHEY and CDR2 is SVGAGI. This receptor was obtained from a man aged 55-75 years who had recovered from COVID-19. The specimen was peripheral blood. The genes are TRBV6-5 and TRBJ1-2, with a weak D call TRBD1 (6 bases). The CDR3, as DNA: TGTGCCAGCAGCCCCCAACCGACAGGCTACTATGGCTACACCTTC. It translates to CASSPQPTGYYGYTF.